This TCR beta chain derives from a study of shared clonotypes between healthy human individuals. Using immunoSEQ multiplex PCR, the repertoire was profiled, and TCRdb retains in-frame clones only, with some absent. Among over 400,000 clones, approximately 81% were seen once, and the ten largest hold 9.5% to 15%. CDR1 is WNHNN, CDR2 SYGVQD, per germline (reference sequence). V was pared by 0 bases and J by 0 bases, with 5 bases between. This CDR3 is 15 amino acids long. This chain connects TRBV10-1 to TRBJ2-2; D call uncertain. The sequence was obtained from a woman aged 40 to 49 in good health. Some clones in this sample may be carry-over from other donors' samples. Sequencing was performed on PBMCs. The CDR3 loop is CASSESIANTGELFF. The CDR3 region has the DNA TGCGCCAGCAGTGAGTCGATTGCGAACACCGGGGAGCTGTTTTTT.